Each of the 28 T cell receptor beta chains below was sequenced from the same sample in a study of CD8+ T cells in alopecia areata. Treatment denoted: oral pan-JAK inhibitor, 5-10 mg twice daily. Following RNA extraction, reverse transcription yielded cDNA that acted as the sequencing template. The table came from immunoSEQ multiplex PCR; TCRdb's copy has only in-frame clones and leaves some out. This table has some 170,000 clones, roughly 60% appearing once. Specimen: CD4+ T cells sorted from blood, collected at approximately week 56, from a patient treated with tofacitinib. The receptor set was obtained from a human donor with alopecia areata.

The rearrangement links TRBV30 to TRBJ1-6; possible D gene TRBD1, 6 bases. V was cut by 4 bases and J by 0 bases, with 16 bases left in between. The CDR3 is 17 residues long. Germline loops: CDR1 GTSNPN, CDR2 SVGIG (reference sequence). CDR3: CAWTGRGESSYNSPLHF. The CDR3, as DNA: TGTGCCTGGACCGGAAGGGGGGAGAGCTCCTATAATTCACCCCTCCACTTT.

This clone was seen more than once but under ten times. This chain links TRBV30 with TRBJ1-6; D uncertain. This CDR3 contains 14 residues. Germline loops: CDR1 GTSNPN, CDR2 SVGIG (reference sequence). V shed 7 bases and J shed 4 bases, with 14 bases lying between them. The CDR3 is CASSRTRYNSPLHF. CDR3 nucleotides: TGTGCCTCCTCAAGGACTCGGTATAATTCACCCCTCCACTTT.

V and J are TRBV30 and TRBJ2-6; D may be TRBD1 (5 bases). This CDR3 contains 18 residues. The ends were cut back, 0 bases at V and 0 bases at J, with 15 bases in the middle. The germline V gene encodes CDR1 GTSNPN and CDR2 SVGIG (reference sequence). CDR3: CAWSVQATVLSGANVLTF. The CDR3 DNA is TGTGCCTGGAGTGTACAGGCCACCGTCCTCTCTGGGGCCAACGTCCTGACTTTC.

The chain employs TRBV7-2 and TRBJ1-2, with unresolved D. V dropped 1 base and J dropped 7 bases, with 16 bases sitting between them. The germline gives CDR1 SGHTA, CDR2 FQGNSA. The CDR3 runs 15 residues. This chain's CDR3 is CASSLDSRKRVGYTF. CDR3 DNA sequence: TGTGCCAGCAGCTTAGACAGCCGTAAACGGGTTGGCTACACCTTC.

This clone was recorded many times. The V and J genes are TRBV6-5 and TRBJ1-5, with D possibly matching TRBD1 (5 bases). This CDR3 spans 14 amino acids. Germline CDR1 and CDR2: MNHEY and SVGAGI. The ends were cut back, 6 bases at V and 6 bases at J, with 15 bases in the middle. The CDR3 spells CASSPLFRVQPQHF. The CDR3 DNA follows: TGTGCCAGCAGCCCACTTTTCAGGGTTCAGCCCCAGCATTTT.

The chain has TRBV30 and TRBJ1-6, with D perhaps TRBD1 (5 bases). CDR1 GTSNPN and CDR2 SVGIG come from the germline V gene (reference sequence). V gave up 0 bases and J gave up 4 bases, with 13 bases separating them. The CDR3 length is 16 residues. The CDR3 DNA reads TGTGCCTGGAGTGTTTGGAGGGGAGGATATAATTCACCCCTCCACTTT. Residues: CAWSVWRGGYNSPLHF. Using reference TRBV30 and TRBJ1-6 for the parts outside the CDR3, the full variable domain is SQTIHQWPATLVQPVGSPLSLECTVEGTSNPNLYWYRQAAGRGLQLLFYSVGIGQISSEVPQNLSASRPQDRQFILSSKKLLLSDSGFYLCAWSVWRGGYNSPLHFGNGTRLTVT.

The chain couples TRBV7-9 to TRBJ2-1, with 10 bases aligning to TRBD1. Trimming cost V 0 bases and J 1 base; bases outside gene matches: 3. The CDR3 is made up of 17 amino acids. Germline-derived CDR1 and CDR2 are SEHNR and FQNEAQ (reference sequence). CDR3 nucleotide sequence: TGTGCCAGCAGCTTAGCCGGACAGGGGGGATCCTACAATGAGCAGTTCTTC. Its protein is CASSLAGQGGSYNEQFF.

The gene calls are TRBV6-1 and TRBJ2-5; a possible D gene is TRBD1 (6 bases). V lost 6 bases and J lost 2, with 16 bases in between. The CDR3 is 15 amino acids. Germline V lookup: CDR1 MNHNS, CDR2 SASEGT. This CDR3 reads CASRVIGDTQETQYF. The CDR3 bases are TGTGCCAGCAGGGTGATAGGGGACACTCAAGAGACCCAGTACTTC.

This rearrangement joins TRBV30 to TRBJ2-7; D not resolved. Trimming pared 0 bases from V and 1 base from J, leaving 7 bases between. Per the germline V gene, CDR1 is GTSNPN and CDR2 is SVGIG (reference sequence). CDR3 length: 13 amino acids. For the CDR3, the DNA is TGTGCCTGGAGTGTAGTCAGATCCTACGAGCAGTACTTC. This translates into CAWSVVRSYEQYF.

The chain links TRBV4-1 to TRBJ2-1; D might be TRBD1 (5 bases). Germline V gene data show CDR1 as MGHRA and CDR2 as YSYEKL. The CDR3 loop spans 16 amino acids. The germline V and J ends were trimmed by 4 bases and 4 bases, with 17 bases remaining between them. The CDR3 DNA reads TGCGCCAGCAGCCCTCACCAGGGCGGAAAGTACAATGAGCAGTTCTTC. Encoded protein: CASSPHQGGKYNEQFF.

CDR3 residues: CASSLRSTGSSYNEQFF. As DNA, the CDR3 is TGTGCCAGCAGTCTGCGTTCGACAGGGAGCTCCTACAATGAGCAGTTCTTC. V is TRBV27 and J is TRBJ2-1; 7 bases line up with TRBD1. Germline CDR1 and CDR2: MNHEY and SMNVEV (reference sequence). The CDR3 contains 17 residues. V gave up 5 bases and J gave up 0 bases; unmatched junction bases: 10.

The chain uses TRBV5-1 and TRBJ1-2, with 7 bases matching TRBD1. CDR1 is SGHRS, CDR2 YFSETQ, per germline. The J segment lost 4 bases and the V segment lost 4 bases, leaving 16 bases of the junction unmatched. The CDR3 has 17 residues. The CDR3: CASSPAGGNFSSYGYTF. The CDR3 coding sequence is TGCGCCAGCAGCCCGGCAGGGGGGAACTTCTCGAGCTATGGCTACACCTTC.

The CDR3 is CASRQGNQPQHF. The CDR3 DNA follows: TGTGCCAGCAGGCAGGGGAATCAGCCCCAGCATTTT. The chain employs TRBV6-6 and TRBJ1-5; TRBD1 is a possible D gene (6 bases). Germline CDR1 is MNHNY and CDR2 is SVGAGI (reference sequence). Between the trimmed V and J ends, which lost 6 bases and 4 bases, there was a span of 7 bases. CDR3 length: 12 amino acids.

V usage is TRBV30 and J usage is TRBJ1-3; D is unresolved. Trimming took off 0 bases at V and 2 bases at J, with 14 bases between the two ends. Germline CDR1 and CDR2: GTSNPN and SVGIG (reference sequence). The CDR3 has 16 amino acids. CDR3: CAWSVSGLVPGNTIYF. The CDR3, as DNA: TGTGCCTGGAGTGTATCTGGCCTGGTGCCTGGAAACACCATATATTTT.

A few counts support this clone. The chain has TRBV29-1 and TRBJ2-7, with 7 bases lining up with TRBD1. The CDR3 covers 17 residues. V lost 5 bases to trimming and J lost 4 bases; unmatched junction nucleotides: 20. CDR1 and CDR2 from the germline V gene are SQVTM and ANQGSEA. This CDR3 reads CSVQDRPRLSGNYEQYF. In DNA, the CDR3 is TGCAGCGTTCAGGACAGGCCACGATTGTCCGGAAATTACGAGCAGTACTTC.

The V gene is TRBV7-9, the J gene TRBJ2-3, with D possibly TRBD2 on 5 matching bases. The CDR3 extends over 14 amino acids. CDR1 and CDR2 from the germline V gene are SEHNR and FQNEAQ (reference sequence). The ends were cut back, 2 bases at V and 6 bases at J, with 12 bases in the middle. CDR3 in amino acids: CASSLTRRWDTQYF. The CDR3 DNA follows: TGTGCCAGCAGCTTAACTAGGCGTTGGGATACGCAGTATTTT.

This clone has only a few counts. The gene calls are TRBV29-1 and TRBJ1-1, with D uncertain. Trimming took 7 bases from V and 1 from J, leaving 7 bases between them. The CDR3 runs to 11 residues. Germline V gives CDR1 SQVTM, CDR2 ANQGSEA. The CDR3 DNA sequence: TGCAGCGGGTATGGGAACACTGAAGCTTTCTTT. It encodes CSGYGNTEAFF.

The V and J genes are TRBV9 and TRBJ1-5, with D possibly being TRBD1 (5 bases). The CDR3 loop spans 13 amino acids. V lost 4 bases to trimming and J lost 6 bases, with 11 bases between them. From germline, CDR1 is SGDLS and CDR2 YYNGEE. The CDR3 is CASSPGGSQPQHF. The CDR3 DNA is TGTGCCAGCAGCCCGGGGGGGAGTCAGCCCCAGCATTTT.

This clone was seen once. J is TRBJ1-4 and V is TRBV29-1; D gene unclear. Germline-derived CDR1 and CDR2 are SQVTM and ANQGSEA. There are 13 residues in the CDR3. Between the trimmed V and J ends, which lost 4 bases and 3 bases, there was a span of 9 bases. CDR3 coding DNA: TGCAGCGTTGGTCCAGGCCCTAATGAAAAACTGTTTTTT. This translates into CSVGPGPNEKLFF.

This rearrangement joins TRBV29-1 to TRBJ2-2; 8 nucleotides line up with TRBD1. J lost 7 bases, V lost 7 bases, and 8 bases had no gene match. The germline CDR1 and CDR2 sequences are SQVTM and ANQGSEA. The CDR3 is made up of 13 amino acids. CDR3 in DNA: TGCAGCGGCCGAGGACAGGGTGTCGGGGAGCTGTTTTTT. Amino acid sequence: CSGRGQGVGELFF.

The chain combines TRBV7-9 with TRBJ2-5; no definite D call. Trimming shortened V by 4 bases and J by 5 bases, and 8 bases separated the two germline ends. Germline lookup yields CDR1 SEHNR and CDR2 FQNEAQ (reference sequence). The CDR3 extends over 12 amino acids. DNA of the CDR3: TGTGCCAGCAGCTCGGTCGGCGAGACCCAGTACTTC. Translating it yields CASSSVGETQYF.

This chain uses TRBV7-6 with TRBJ2-7, with D perhaps matching TRBD2 (5 bases). CDR3 length: 14 residues. Germline loops: CDR1 SGHVS, CDR2 FNYEAQ. Trimming shortened V by 6 bases and J by 1 base, and 13 bases separated the two germline ends. The CDR3 sequence: CASSSGLFSYEQYF. The DNA for the CDR3 is TGTGCCAGCAGTTCCGGACTGTTTTCCTACGAGCAGTACTTC. Full variable domain (missing parts from reference TRBV7-6 and TRBJ2-7): GAGVSQSPRYKVTKRGQDVALRCDPISGHVSLYWYRQALGQGPEFLTYFNYEAQQDKSGLPNDRFSAERPEGSISTLTIQRTEQRDSAMYRCASSSGLFSYEQYFGPGTRLTVT.

This clone was found a few times. The chain employs TRBV9 and TRBJ2-7; either TRBD1 or TRBD2 may fit D (5 bases each). The CDR3 spans 14 residues. Trimming pared 0 bases from V and 1 base from J, leaving 8 bases between. In germline, CDR1 is SGDLS, CDR2 YYNGEE. The CDR3 coding sequence is TGTGCCAGCAGCGTAGGGGGGTATTCCTACGAGCAGTACTTC. It codes for CASSVGGYSYEQYF.

As to this clone: At one end, the junction sequence differs from germline, possibly due to a read error. V gene TRBV2 combines with J gene TRBJ2-7; 8 bases agree with TRBD2. The CDR3 runs 11 residues. Germline V gene lookup returns CDR1 SNHLY and CDR2 FYNNEI. The CDR3 sequence is CASRRGEMSRF. As DNA, the CDR3 is TGTGCCAGCAGGCGGGGGGAGATGAGCCGCTTC.

The sample holds a few counts of this clone. The chain uses TRBV6-1 and TRBJ2-1, with 7 bases fitting TRBD1. The trim removed 7 bases at V and 8 bases at J, leaving 11 bases unmatched. Looked up from germline, CDR1 is MNHNS and CDR2 is SASEGT. The CDR3 has 14 residues. This CDR3 is CASMSDRVGYEQFF. In DNA form, the CDR3 reads TGTGCCAGCATGAGCGACAGGGTAGGCTATGAGCAGTTCTTC.

This clone was found a few times. The chain joins TRBV27 to TRBJ1-2; D may be TRBD1 (5 bases). CDR3 length: 14 residues. Germline assignment: CDR1 MNHEY and CDR2 SMNVEV (reference sequence). V was pared by 4 bases and J by 5 bases, with 14 bases between. The DNA for the CDR3 is TGTGCCAGCAGTTCGCCAGGGACTGAGTATGGCTACACCTTC. This codes for CASSSPGTEYGYTF.

V is TRBV6-5 and J is TRBJ2-7, with TRBD1 identical over 9 bases. J was trimmed by 4 bases and V by 2 bases; bases with no gene match: 3. Germline CDR1 MNHEY, CDR2 SVGAGI. The CDR3 is 14 amino acids. The DNA for the CDR3 is TGTGCCAGCAGTTACGACAGGGGGACGTACGAGCAGTACTTC. It is translated as CASSYDRGTYEQYF.

V is TRBV5-4 and J is TRBJ2-3; D gene ambiguous. CDR3 size: 13 residues. CDR1 SGHNT and CDR2 YYREEE come from the germline V gene (reference sequence). V lost 3 bases and J 6 bases, leaving 11 bases between the germline ends. The CDR3 region has the DNA TGTGCCAGCAGCTCATCCCTCAAGGATACGCAGTATTTT. Translation gives CASSSSLKDTQYF.